A selection of T cell receptor beta chains follows, all from one sample in a study of control samples from healthy donors and cancer patients. TCRdb's copy holds only in-frame clones and misses some; the assay was immunoSEQ multiplex PCR. The sample contains about 90,000 clones, around nine tenths of which appear only once. The sequencing input was blood. The receptor set was obtained from a woman aged 18 to 35 in good health. Both conserved end residues are part of each CDR3. Each record gives: CDR3 protein, J gene, V gene.

CDR3: CASSLETGVPYGYTF; J: TRBJ1-2; V: TRBV5-8
CDR3: CASSPTLGQTIGTQYF; J: TRBJ2-5; V: TRBV11-2
CDR3: CASSLEGDRNSPLHF; J: TRBJ1-6; V: TRBV5-1
CDR3: CASSGRDRVVREQYF; J: TRBJ2-7; V: TRBV25-1
CDR3: CAISGQNTEAFF; J: TRBJ1-1; V: TRBV10-3
CDR3: CASSFSRAADTQYF; J: TRBJ2-3; V: TRBV7-2
CDR3: CASSLAGTGVSQETQYF; J: TRBJ2-5; V: TRBV5-6
CDR3: CASSYFLRQGRGEQYF; J: TRBJ2-7; V: TRBV6-2/TRBV6-3
CDR3: CSVEDPQGDYGYTF; J: TRBJ1-2; V: TRBV29-1
CDR3: CASSQGSSQPQHF; J: TRBJ1-5; V: TRBV4-1
CDR3: CSASYSGVLVGYNEQFF; J: TRBJ2-1; V: TRBV20-1
CDR3: CASSLAGGRNTQYF; J: TRBJ2-3; V: TRBV7-9
CDR3: CASSPQFRNQPQHF; J: TRBJ1-5; V: TRBV19
CDR3: CASSPGGGRETQYF; J: TRBJ2-5; V: TRBV7-4
CDR3: CASSQGLDSYGYTF; J: TRBJ1-2; V: TRBV5-6
CDR3: CASSTTGQGANYGYTF; J: TRBJ1-2; V: TRBV19
CDR3: CASSLQGRWGTEAFF; J: TRBJ1-1; V: TRBV11-2
CDR3: CASSQTIPRNEQFF; J: TRBJ2-1; V: TRBV11-2
CDR3: CASSLASVVWETQYF; J: TRBJ2-5; V: TRBV5-1
CDR3: CASSEDRAAEAFF; J: TRBJ1-1; V: TRBV6-1